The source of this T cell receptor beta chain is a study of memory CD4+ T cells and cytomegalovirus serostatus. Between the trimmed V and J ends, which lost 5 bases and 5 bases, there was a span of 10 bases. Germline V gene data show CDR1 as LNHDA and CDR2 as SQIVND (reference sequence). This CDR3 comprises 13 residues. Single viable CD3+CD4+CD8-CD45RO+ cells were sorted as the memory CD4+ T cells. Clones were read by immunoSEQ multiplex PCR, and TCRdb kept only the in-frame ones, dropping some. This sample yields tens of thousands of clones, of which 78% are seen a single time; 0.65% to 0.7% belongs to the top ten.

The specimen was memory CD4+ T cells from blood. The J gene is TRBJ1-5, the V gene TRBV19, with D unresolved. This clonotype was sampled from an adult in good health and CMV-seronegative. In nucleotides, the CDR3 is TGTGCCAGTAGTGAGCAAAAGTATCAGCCCCAGCATTTT. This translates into CASSEQKYQPQHF.